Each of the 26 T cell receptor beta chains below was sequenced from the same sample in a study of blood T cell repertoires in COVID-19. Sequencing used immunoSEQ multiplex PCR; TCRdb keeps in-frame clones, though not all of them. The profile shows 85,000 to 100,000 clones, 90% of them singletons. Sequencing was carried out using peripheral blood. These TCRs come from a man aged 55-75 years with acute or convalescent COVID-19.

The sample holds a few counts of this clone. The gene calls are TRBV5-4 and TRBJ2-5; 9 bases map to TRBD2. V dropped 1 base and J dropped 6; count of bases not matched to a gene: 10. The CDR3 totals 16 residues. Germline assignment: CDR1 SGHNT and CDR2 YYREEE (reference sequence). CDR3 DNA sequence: TGTGCCAGCAGCTTGTTGGGCGGGGGGGCCTTTCAGACCCAGTACTTC. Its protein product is CASSLLGGGAFQTQYF.

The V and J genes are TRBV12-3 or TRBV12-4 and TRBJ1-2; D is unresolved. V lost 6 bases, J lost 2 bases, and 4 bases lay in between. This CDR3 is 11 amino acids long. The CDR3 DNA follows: TGTGCCAGCAGGGAGAACTATGGCTACACCTTC. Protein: CASRENYGYTF.

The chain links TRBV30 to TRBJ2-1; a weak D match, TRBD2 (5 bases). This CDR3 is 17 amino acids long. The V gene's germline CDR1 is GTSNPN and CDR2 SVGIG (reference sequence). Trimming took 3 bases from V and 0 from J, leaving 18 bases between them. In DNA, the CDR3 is TGTGCCTGGAGAACACTAGAAGGAGTCAGCTCCTACAATGAGCAGTTCTTC. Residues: CAWRTLEGVSSYNEQFF.

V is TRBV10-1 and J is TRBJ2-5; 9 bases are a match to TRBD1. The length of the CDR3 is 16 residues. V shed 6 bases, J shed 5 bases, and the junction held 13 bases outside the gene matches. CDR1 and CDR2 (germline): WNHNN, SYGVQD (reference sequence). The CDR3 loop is CASSPRLTGGEETQYF. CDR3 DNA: TGCGCCAGCAGCCCACGATTAACAGGGGGCGAGGAGACCCAGTACTTC.

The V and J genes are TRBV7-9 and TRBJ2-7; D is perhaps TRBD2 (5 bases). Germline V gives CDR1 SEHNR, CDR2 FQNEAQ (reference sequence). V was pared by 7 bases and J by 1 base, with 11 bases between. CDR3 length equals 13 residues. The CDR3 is CASKGGGSYEQYF. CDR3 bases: TGTGCCAGCAAAGGAGGTGGATCCTACGAGCAGTACTTC.

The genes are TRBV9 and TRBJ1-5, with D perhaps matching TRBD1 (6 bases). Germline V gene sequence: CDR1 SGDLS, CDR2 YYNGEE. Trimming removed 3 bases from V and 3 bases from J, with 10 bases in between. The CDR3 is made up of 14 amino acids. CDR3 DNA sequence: TGTGCCAGCAGCGGGGGGCAGAACAATCAGCCCCAGCATTTT. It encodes CASSGGQNNQPQHF.

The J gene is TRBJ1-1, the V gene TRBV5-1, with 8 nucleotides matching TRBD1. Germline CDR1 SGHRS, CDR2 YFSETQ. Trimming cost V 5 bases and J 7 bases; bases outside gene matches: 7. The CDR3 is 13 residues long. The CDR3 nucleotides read TGCGCCAGCAGATCTGCAGGGGGCCTTGAAGCTTTCTTT. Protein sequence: CASRSAGGLEAFF.

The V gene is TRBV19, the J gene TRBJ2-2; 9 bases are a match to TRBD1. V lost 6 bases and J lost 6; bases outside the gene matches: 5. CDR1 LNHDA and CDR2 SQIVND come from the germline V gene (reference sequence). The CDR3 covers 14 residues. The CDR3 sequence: CASRPRQGAGELFF. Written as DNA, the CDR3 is TGTGCCAGTAGGCCCCGACAGGGGGCCGGGGAGCTGTTTTTT.

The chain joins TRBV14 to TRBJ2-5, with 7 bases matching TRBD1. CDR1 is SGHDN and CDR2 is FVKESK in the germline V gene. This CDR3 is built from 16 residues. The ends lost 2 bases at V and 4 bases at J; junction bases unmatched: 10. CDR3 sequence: CASSQQYVAGGETQYF. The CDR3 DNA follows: TGTGCCAGCAGCCAACAGTACGTGGCAGGGGGAGAGACCCAGTACTTC.

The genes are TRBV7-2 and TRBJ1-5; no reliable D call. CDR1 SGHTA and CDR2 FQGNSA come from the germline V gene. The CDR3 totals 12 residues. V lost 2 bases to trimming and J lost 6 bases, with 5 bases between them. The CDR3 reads CASSLFGQPQHF. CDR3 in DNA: TGTGCCAGCAGCTTATTCGGTCAGCCCCAGCATTTT.

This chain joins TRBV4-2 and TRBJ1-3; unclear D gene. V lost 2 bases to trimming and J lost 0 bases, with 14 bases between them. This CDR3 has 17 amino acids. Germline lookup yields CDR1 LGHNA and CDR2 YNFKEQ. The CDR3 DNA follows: TGTGCCAGCAGCCAATTGAGTGGGCAGAGCTCTGGAAACACCATATATTTT. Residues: CASSQLSGQSSGNTIYF.

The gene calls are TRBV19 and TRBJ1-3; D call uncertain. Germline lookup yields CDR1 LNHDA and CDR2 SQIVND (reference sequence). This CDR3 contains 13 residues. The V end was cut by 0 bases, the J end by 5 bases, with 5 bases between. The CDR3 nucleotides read TGTGCCAGTAGTATAGAGGCCCGAAACACCATATATTTT. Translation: CASSIEARNTIYF.

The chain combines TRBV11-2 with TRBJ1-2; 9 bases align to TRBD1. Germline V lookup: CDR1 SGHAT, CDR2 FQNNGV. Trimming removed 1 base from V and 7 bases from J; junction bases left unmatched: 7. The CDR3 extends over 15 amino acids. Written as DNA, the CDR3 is TGTGCCAGCAGCTTAGTGGACAGGGGAATAGTTGGCTACACCTTC. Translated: CASSLVDRGIVGYTF.

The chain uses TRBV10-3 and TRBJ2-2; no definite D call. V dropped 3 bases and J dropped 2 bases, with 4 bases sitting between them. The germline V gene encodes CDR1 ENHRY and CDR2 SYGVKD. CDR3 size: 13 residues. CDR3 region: CAISESNTGELFF. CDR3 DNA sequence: TGTGCCATCAGTGAATCAAACACCGGGGAGCTGTTTTTT.

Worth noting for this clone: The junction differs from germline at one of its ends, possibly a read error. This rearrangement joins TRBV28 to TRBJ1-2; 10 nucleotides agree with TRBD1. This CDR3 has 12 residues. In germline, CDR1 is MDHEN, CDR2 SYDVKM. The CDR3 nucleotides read TGTGCCAGCAGCGGGACAGGGGAAATTTCAAGCTTC. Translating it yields CASSGTGEISSF.

CDR3 sequence: CASSLGRSLYNEQFF. In nucleotides, the CDR3 is TGTGCCAGCAGCTTAGGGCGGTCCCTATACAATGAGCAGTTCTTC. V gene TRBV11-2 combines with J gene TRBJ2-1; D gene ambiguous. This CDR3 contains 15 residues. Looked up from germline, CDR1 is SGHAT and CDR2 is FQNNGV. The V gene lost 1 base and the J gene lost 4 bases, with 11 bases spanning the gap.

CDR3 in amino acids: CASTPQGGANYGYTF. CDR3 DNA sequence: TGTGCCAGCACCCCACAGGGAGGGGCTAACTATGGCTACACCTTC. The genes are TRBV6-4 and TRBJ1-2; D perhaps matches TRBD1 (6 bases). The CDR3 covers 15 residues. V was trimmed by 7 bases and J by 0 bases, leaving 15 bases between them. CDR1 is MRHNA, CDR2 SNTAGT, per germline.

CDR3 bases: TGTGCCAGCAGCCAAGTTCAGGGGAGCTCTGGAAACACCATATATTTT. This gives the protein CASSQVQGSSGNTIYF. This rearrangement joins TRBV3-1 (or the pseudogene TRBV3-2) to TRBJ1-3; D is possibly TRBD1 (6 bases). CDR3 length: 16 amino acids. Trimming cost V 1 base and J 0 bases, with 10 bases left between them. The V gene's germline CDR1 is LGHDT and CDR2 YNNKEL (reference sequence).

The CDR3 loop is CASSGSQGGLGGYTF. The CDR3 DNA reads as TGTGCCAGCAGTGGGTCGCAGGGGGGTTTAGGCGGCTACACCTTC. This chain joins TRBV2 and TRBJ1-2; 7 nucleotides agree with TRBD1. Trimming took 4 bases from V and 8 from J; bases not matched to a gene: 13. The CDR3 has 15 amino acids. Germline V gives CDR1 SNHLY, CDR2 FYNNEI.

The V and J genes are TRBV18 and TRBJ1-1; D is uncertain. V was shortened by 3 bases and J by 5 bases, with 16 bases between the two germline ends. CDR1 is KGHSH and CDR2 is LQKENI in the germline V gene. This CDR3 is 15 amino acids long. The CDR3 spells CASSPPSVSKTEAFF. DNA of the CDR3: TGTGCCAGCTCACCCCCCAGCGTAAGTAAGACTGAAGCTTTCTTT. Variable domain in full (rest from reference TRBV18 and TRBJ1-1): NAGVMQNPRHLVRRRGQEARLRCSPMKGHSHVYWYRQLPEEGLKFMVYLQKENIIDESGMPKERFSAEFPKEGPSILRIQQVVRGDSAAYFCASSPPSVSKTEAFFGQGTRLTVV.

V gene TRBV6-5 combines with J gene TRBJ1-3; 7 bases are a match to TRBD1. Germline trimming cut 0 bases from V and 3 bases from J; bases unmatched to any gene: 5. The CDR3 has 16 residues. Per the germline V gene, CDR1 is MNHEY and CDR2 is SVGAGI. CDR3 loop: CASSYSARGFGNTIYF. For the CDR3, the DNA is TGTGCCAGCAGTTACTCGGCCAGGGGGTTTGGAAACACCATATATTTT.

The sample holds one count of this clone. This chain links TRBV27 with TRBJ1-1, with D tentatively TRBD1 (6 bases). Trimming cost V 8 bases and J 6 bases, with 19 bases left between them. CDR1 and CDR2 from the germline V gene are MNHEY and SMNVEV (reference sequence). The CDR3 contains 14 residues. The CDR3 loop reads CASLSRGAASEAFF. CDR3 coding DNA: TGTGCCAGCCTCTCCAGGGGTGCGGCTTCTGAAGCTTTCTTT.

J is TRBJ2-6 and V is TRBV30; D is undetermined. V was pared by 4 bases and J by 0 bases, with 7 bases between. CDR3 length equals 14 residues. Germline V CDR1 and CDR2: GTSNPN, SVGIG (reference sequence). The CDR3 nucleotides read TGTGCCTGGAATGTATACTCTGGGGCCAACGTCCTGACTTTC. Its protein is CAWNVYSGANVLTF. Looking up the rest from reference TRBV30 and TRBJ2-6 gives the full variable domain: SQTIHQWPATLVQPVGSPLSLECTVEGTSNPNLYWYRQAAGRGLQLLFYSVGIGQISSEVPQNLSASRPQDRQFILSSKKLLLSDSGFYLCAWNVYSGANVLTFGAGSRLTVL.

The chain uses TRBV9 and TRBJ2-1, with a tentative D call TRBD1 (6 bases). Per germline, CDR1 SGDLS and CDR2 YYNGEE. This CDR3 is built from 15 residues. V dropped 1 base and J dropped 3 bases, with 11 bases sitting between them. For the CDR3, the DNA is TGTGCCAGCAGCGTACGACAGGAGATCTACAATGAGCAGTTCTTC. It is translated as CASSVRQEIYNEQFF.

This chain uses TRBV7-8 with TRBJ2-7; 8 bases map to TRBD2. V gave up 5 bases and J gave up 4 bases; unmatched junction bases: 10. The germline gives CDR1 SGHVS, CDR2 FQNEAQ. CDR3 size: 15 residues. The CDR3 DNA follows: TGTGCCAGCAGCCCCAGAGTTAGCGGGGATTACGAGCAGTACTTC. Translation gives CASSPRVSGDYEQYF. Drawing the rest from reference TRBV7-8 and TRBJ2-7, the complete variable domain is GAGVSQSPRYKVAKRGQDVALRCDPISGHVSLFWYQQALGQGPEFLTYFQNEAQLDKSGLPSDRFFAERPEGSVSTLKIQRTQQEDSAVYLCASSPRVSGDYEQYFGPGTRLTVT.

CDR3 sequence: CASSQRLAAETQYF. The CDR3 bases are TGTGCCAGCAGCCAAAGACTAGCTGCGGAGACCCAGTACTTC. The chain joins TRBV14 to TRBJ2-5; 7 bases are a match to TRBD2. This CDR3 has 14 amino acids. CDR1 and CDR2 from the germline V gene are SGHDN and FVKESK. Trimming cost V 2 bases and J 5 bases; bases outside gene matches: 5.